The 19 T cell receptor beta chains listed next were all sequenced from one sample in a study of T cell responses to AZD1222 COVID-19 vaccine. The table came from immunoSEQ multiplex PCR; TCRdb's copy has only in-frame clones and leaves some out. The data contain approximately 180,000 clones, roughly 88% of them seen just once; the ten biggest clones take up roughly 8%. Sequencing was performed on peripheral blood, taken on day 0 of AZD1222 vaccination. The receptors were sampled from an adult in good health.

The rearrangement joins TRBV6-5 to TRBJ1-2; TRBD1 matches 8 bases. This CDR3 contains 12 residues. J lost 4 bases, V lost 11 bases, and 6 bases had no gene match. The germline gives CDR1 MNHEY, CDR2 SVGAGI. This CDR3 is CAGQGYLYGYTF. The CDR3 DNA reads as TGTGCCGGACAGGGTTACCTCTATGGCTACACCTTC.

V is TRBV12-3 or TRBV12-4 and J is TRBJ1-1, with D unresolved. V gave up 0 bases and J gave up 4 bases, with 6 bases separating them. This CDR3 contains 13 residues. CDR3 bases: TGTGCCAGCAGTTTAGCGCGGAGCACTGAAGCTTTCTTT. It translates to CASSLARSTEAFF.

This clone was seen only once. The chain links TRBV11-2 to TRBJ1-2; D uncertain. In germline, CDR1 is SGHAT, CDR2 FQNNGV. Deletions cut 6 bases from V and 1 base from J, with 3 bases between. The CDR3 runs to 11 residues. The CDR3 DNA reads as TGTGCCAGCAGGATTAACTATGGCTACACCTTC. Encoded protein: CASRINYGYTF. The full variable domain, rest sourced from reference TRBV11-2 and TRBJ1-2, is EAGVAQSPRYKIIEKRQSVAFWCNPISGHATLYWYQQILGQGPKLLIQFQNNGVVDDSQLPKDRFSAERLKGVDSTLKIQPAKLEDSAVYLCASRINYGYTFGSGTRLTVV.

The chain recombines TRBV5-4 with TRBJ2-2, with a weak D call TRBD2 (6 bases). Trimming removed 0 bases from V and 7 bases from J, with 10 bases in between. Looked up from germline, CDR1 is SGHNT and CDR2 is YYREEE (reference sequence). The CDR3 loop spans 14 amino acids. DNA for the CDR3: TGTGCCAGCAGCTTGGCAGGGAGGAGCGGGGAGCTGTTTTTT. Residues: CASSLAGRSGELFF.

CDR3 bases: TGTGCCAGTAGTGGCCGGACAGGGATGAACACTGAAGCTTTCTTT. It yields the protein CASSGRTGMNTEAFF. This chain uses TRBV19 with TRBJ1-1, with TRBD1 matching over 8 bases. Germline V gene data show CDR1 as LNHDA and CDR2 as SQIVND (reference sequence). The CDR3 covers 15 residues. V shed 5 bases, J shed 0 bases, and the junction held 5 bases outside the gene matches. The full variable domain, rest sourced from reference TRBV19 and TRBJ1-1, is DGGITQSPKYLFRKEGQNVTLSCEQNLNHDAMYWYRQDPGQGLRLIYYSQIVNDFQKGDIAEGYSVSREKKESFPLTVTSAQKNPTAFYLCASSGRTGMNTEAFFGQGTRLTVV.

The rearrangement links TRBV6-6 to TRBJ2-5, with D uncertain. This CDR3 is 18 amino acids long. The germline V and J ends were trimmed by 5 bases and 2 bases, with 24 bases remaining between them. Germline CDR1 MNHNY, CDR2 SVGAGI (reference sequence). The CDR3 bases are TGTGCCAGCAGTCCTATAGGGTTTACGGCCGAATTACAAGAGACCCAGTACTTC. Translating it yields CASSPIGFTAELQETQYF.

CDR3: CAWTGDTQYF. The CDR3, as DNA: TGTGCCTGGACCGGGGATACGCAGTATTTT. The chain carries TRBV30 and TRBJ2-3; no clear D. The CDR3 covers 10 residues. Trimming cost V 4 bases and J 6 bases, with 5 bases left between them. From germline, CDR1 is GTSNPN and CDR2 SVGIG (reference sequence). Supplemented by reference TRBV30 and TRBJ2-3, the full variable domain reads SQTIHQWPATLVQPVGSPLSLECTVEGTSNPNLYWYRQAAGRGLQLLFYSVGIGQISSEVPQNLSASRPQDRQFILSSKKLLLSDSGFYLCAWTGDTQYFGPGTRLTVL.

This chain links TRBV4-1 with TRBJ1-4, with a possible D match to TRBD1 (5 bases). This CDR3 has 16 residues. Germline CDR1 MGHRA, CDR2 YSYEKL. Trimming took 5 bases from V and 0 from J, leaving 13 bases between them. The CDR3 sequence is CASSEGTFATNEKLFF. CDR3 in DNA: TGCGCCAGCAGCGAGGGGACTTTTGCAACTAATGAAAAACTGTTTTTT.

In this sample, this clone turned up once. The V and J genes are TRBV9 and TRBJ2-5; the match to TRBD1 covers 8 bases. The junction had 14 bases not matched to a gene; V was cut back by 5 bases and J by 5 bases. This CDR3 has 16 amino acids. The germline V gene encodes CDR1 SGDLS and CDR2 YYNGEE. CDR3 loop: CASSFGATGAGETQYF. CDR3 nucleotide sequence: TGTGCCAGCAGTTTCGGGGCGACAGGGGCCGGGGAGACCCAGTACTTC.

The rearrangement uses TRBV30 and TRBJ1-5; D gene unclear. This CDR3 comprises 13 residues. Deletions cut 4 bases from V and 1 base from J, with 8 bases between. The germline V gene has CDR1 GTSNPN and CDR2 SVGIG (reference sequence). The CDR3 DNA follows: TGTGCCTGGACCGACGGCAGCAATCAGCCCCAGCATTTT. Amino acid sequence: CAWTDGSNQPQHF.

V usage is TRBV7-9 and J usage is TRBJ1-4, with D uncertain. The germline CDR1 and CDR2 sequences are SEHNR and FQNEAQ (reference sequence). Deletions cut 5 bases from V and 13 bases from J, with 14 bases between. This CDR3 contains 12 residues. The CDR3, as DNA: TGTGCCAGCAGCCCGGGCGCAGGCCGACTGTTTTTT. It codes for CASSPGAGRLFF.

The chain combines TRBV4-1 with TRBJ1-3; 7 nucleotides align to TRBD1. V was pared by 10 bases and J by 8 bases, with 11 bases of the junction left unmatched. Germline lookup yields CDR1 MGHRA and CDR2 YSYEKL. The CDR3 has 13 residues. CDR3 nucleotide sequence: TGCGCCAAGACAGGGTGGGTCTCCCACACCATATATTTT. It is translated as CAKTGWVSHTIYF.

V gene TRBV20-1 combines with J gene TRBJ2-1; TRBD1 matches at 8 bases. Trimming took 3 bases from V and 2 from J; bases not matched to a gene: 6. The germline gives CDR1 DFQATT, CDR2 SNEGSKA (reference sequence). This CDR3 contains 15 residues. Written as DNA, the CDR3 is TGCAGTGCTAGTTCGGACAGGGAAGCCTACAATGAGCAGTTCTTC. Translating gives CSASSDREAYNEQFF.

This clone is a singleton in its sample. This chain links TRBV5-4 with TRBJ1-2; 10 nucleotides line up with TRBD1. This CDR3 comprises 14 residues. Trimming at V came to 6 bases and at J to 2 bases, leaving 4 bases not matched to a gene. The germline CDR1 and CDR2 sequences are SGHNT and YYREEE (reference sequence). The chain's CDR3 is CASTPGQGNYGYTF. The CDR3 DNA follows: TGTGCCAGCACCCCGGGACAGGGGAACTATGGCTACACCTTC.

The chain has TRBV6-6 and TRBJ2-1, with D hard to call. This CDR3 spans 11 amino acids. Germline V gene data show CDR1 as MNHNY and CDR2 as SVGAGI (reference sequence). The V end lost 2 bases, the J end lost 8 bases, and 4 bases lay between the germline ends. The CDR3 DNA is TGTGCCAGCAGTTACAGGGATGAGCAGTTCTTC. Amino acids: CASSYRDEQFF.

The genes are TRBV19 and TRBJ1-3; D is unresolved. The CDR3 sequence is 15 residues long. Germline V lookup: CDR1 LNHDA, CDR2 SQIVND (reference sequence). Trimming pared 6 bases from V and 0 bases from J, leaving 12 bases between. The CDR3 here is CASSRSRVSGNTIYF. The CDR3 DNA sequence: TGTGCCAGTAGCCGCTCCCGGGTCTCTGGAAACACCATATATTTT.

This rearrangement joins TRBV6-2 or TRBV6-3 to TRBJ1-2; D perhaps matches TRBD1 (5 bases). V was clipped by 5 bases and J by 8 bases, with 24 bases between them. The CDR3 runs 16 residues. In germline, CDR1 is MNHEY, CDR2 SVGEGT. CDR3 bases: TGTGCCAGCAGTGTTCGGGACCGGGCCACAGGTAGCGGCTACACCTTC. It codes for CASSVRDRATGSGYTF.

V gene TRBV19 combines with J gene TRBJ1-1, with D perhaps TRBD1 (6 bases). The germline gives CDR1 LNHDA, CDR2 SQIVND (reference sequence). V lost 6 bases to trimming and J lost 6 bases, with 14 bases between them. CDR3 length equals 13 residues. CDR3 residues: CASSRQGYAEAFF. The CDR3 nucleotides read TGTGCCAGTAGCCGTCAGGGGTACGCTGAAGCTTTCTTT.

The chain combines TRBV6-5 with TRBJ2-7, with D unresolved. V shed 4 bases and J shed 1 base, with 14 bases lying between them. CDR1 is MNHEY and CDR2 is SVGAGI in the germline V gene. The CDR3 runs 15 residues. In DNA, the CDR3 is TGTGCCAGCAGTTCCTTCCAGGTGACATCCTACGAGCAGTACTTC. Protein sequence: CASSSFQVTSYEQYF.